This T cell receptor beta chain was identified in a study of long-term antiretroviral therapy in people with HIV. The J segment lost 2 bases and the V segment lost 3 bases, leaving 6 bases of the junction unmatched. The CDR3 contains 16 residues. Per germline, CDR1 MNHNS and CDR2 SASEGT. Each HIV participant was treated in the United States. The immunoSEQ assay was v3.0, run at survey level. The method was immunoSEQ multiplex PCR; TCRdb's version includes in-frame clones alone and lacks a portion of them. The sample holds fewer than 25,000 clones, approximately 88% seen once. Regarding the study as a whole: HIV repertoires covered narrower CDR3 length ranges than controls did. The study found that diversity rose after ART but stayed below transplant donor controls.

Regarding this clone: Its antigen is still unknown.

This specimen was unsorted PBMCs, taken 5.9 years after starting antiretroviral therapy. The chain joins TRBV6-1 to TRBJ2-1; 8 bases are shared with TRBD2. The sequence was collected from a man younger than 40 with HIV. Here the CDR3 reads CASSDEAGGTYNEQFF. The DNA for the CDR3 is TGTGCCAGCAGTGATGAGGCGGGAGGAACCTACAATGAGCAGTTCTTC.